The 20 T cell receptor beta chains below all came from one sample that was sequenced in a study of cytomegalovirus exposure and HLA in healthy donors. With 60 Vbeta and 13 Jbeta primers, the PCR was carried out. Using immunoSEQ multiplex PCR, the repertoire was profiled, and TCRdb retains in-frame clones only, with some absent. The table includes 150,000 or so clones, roughly 70% detected once. Sample: PBMCs. The receptors were gathered from a man aged 30 to 45 in good health and CMV-seronegative.

V usage is TRBV19 and J usage is TRBJ2-2; no clear D gene. There are 13 residues in the CDR3. In germline, CDR1 is LNHDA, CDR2 SQIVND (reference sequence). V was shortened by 3 bases and J by 4 bases, with 6 bases between the two germline ends. The CDR3 loop is CASSMASTGELFF. In DNA form, the CDR3 reads TGTGCCAGTAGTATGGCAAGCACCGGGGAGCTGTTTTTT.

This clone was observed a few times. CDR3 nucleotide sequence: TGTGCCAGCAGCCTCGGGTTTGATCAGCCCCAGCATTTT. This encodes CASSLGFDQPQHF. The chain joins TRBV7-3 to TRBJ1-5; no definite D call. The CDR3 has 13 residues. V gave up 5 bases and J gave up 5 bases, with 10 bases separating them. Germline-derived CDR1 and CDR2 are SGHTA and FQGTGA.

The chain has TRBV25-1 and TRBJ1-5, with 7 bases lining up with TRBD1. The CDR3 is 16 residues long. V shed 3 bases, J shed 5 bases, and the junction held 10 bases outside the gene matches. From germline, CDR1 is MGHDK and CDR2 SYGVNS. CDR3 protein: CASSDSFAQGDQPQHF. CDR3 DNA sequence: TGTGCCAGCAGTGATTCTTTCGCGCAGGGGGATCAGCCCCAGCATTTT. The full variable domain, completed using reference TRBV25-1 and TRBJ1-5, is EADIYQTPRYLVIGTGKKITLECSQTMGHDKMYWYQQDPGMELHLIHYSYGVNSTEKGDLSSESTVSRIRTEHFPLTLESARPSHTSQYLCASSDSFAQGDQPQHFGDGTRLSIL.

V usage is TRBV29-1 and J usage is TRBJ2-5, with 7 nucleotides matching TRBD1. The CDR3 has 14 residues. The J segment lost 4 bases and the V segment lost 6 bases, leaving 11 bases of the junction unmatched. Germline CDR1 reads SQVTM; CDR2 reads ANQGSEA. The chain's CDR3 is CSVDRVGVGETQYF. CDR3 bases: TGCAGCGTAGACAGGGTCGGGGTAGGAGAGACCCAGTACTTC.

This clone was found a few times. V and J are TRBV7-6 and TRBJ1-2; 8 bases fit TRBD1. This CDR3 has 19 residues. The germline V gene has CDR1 SGHVS and CDR2 FNYEAQ. V trimming: 1 base; J trimming: 0 bases; junction bases outside the gene matches: 13. The CDR3 nucleotides read TGTGCCAGCAGCTTAGATACAAGGGGCCAGGGGGCGGCTAACTATGGCTACACCTTC. Translation: CASSLDTRGQGAANYGYTF.

The chain recombines TRBV4-3 with TRBJ2-1, with TRBD1 as a possible D gene (6 bases). The V gene lost 1 base and the J gene lost 9 bases, with 10 bases spanning the gap. The CDR3 sequence is 13 residues long. CDR1 and CDR2 (germline): LGHNA, YSLEER. The CDR3 is CASSQGFRGEQFF. In nucleotides, the CDR3 is TGCGCCAGCAGCCAAGGCTTCAGGGGTGAGCAGTTCTTC.

The rearrangement joins TRBV5-6 to TRBJ2-3; D may be TRBD1 (6 bases). V shed 3 bases and J shed 1 base, with 18 bases lying between them. Germline CDR1 reads SGHDT; CDR2 reads YYEEEE. CDR3 length equals 17 residues. CDR3 region: CASSSLTGPYRTDTQYF. CDR3 nucleotide sequence: TGTGCCAGCAGCTCGCTGACAGGTCCCTACCGCACAGATACGCAGTATTTT.

This chain connects TRBV6-1 to TRBJ1-4; D remains unclear. V was shortened by 2 bases and J by 3 bases, with 10 bases between the two germline ends. The CDR3 has 15 amino acids. Per the germline V gene, CDR1 is MNHNS and CDR2 is SASEGT. This chain's CDR3 is CASSERFRANEKLFF. CDR3 bases: TGTGCCAGCAGTGAAAGGTTTCGGGCTAATGAAAAACTGTTTTTT.

CDR3 sequence: CASSANRGNRRGYTF. Written as DNA, the CDR3 is TGTGCCAGCAGTGCCAACAGGGGAAATCGGCGTGGCTACACCTTC. The J gene is TRBJ1-2, the V gene TRBV6-4; 7 bases map to TRBD1. CDR1 is MRHNA, CDR2 SNTAGT, per germline. Trimming cost V 4 bases and J 7 bases; bases outside gene matches: 12. The CDR3 sequence is 15 residues long.

The rearrangement links TRBV6-1 to TRBJ1-6; 7 bases line up with TRBD1. Per germline, CDR1 MNHNS and CDR2 SASEGT. J lost 3 bases, V lost 3 bases, and 2 bases had no gene match. This CDR3 contains 15 residues. CDR3 protein: CASSDSGGYNSPLHF. In DNA form, the CDR3 reads TGTGCCAGCAGTGATTCAGGGGGCTATAATTCACCCCTCCACTTT.

The chain uses TRBV5-6 and TRBJ2-1, with D possibly being TRBD1 (6 bases). The CDR3 length is 15 residues. Germline V lookup: CDR1 SGHDT, CDR2 YYEEEE. V lost 4 bases, J lost 0 bases, and 11 bases lay in between. The DNA for the CDR3 is TGTGCCAGCAGCCCCGGACAGTTCTCCTACAATGAGCAGTTCTTC. Amino acids: CASSPGQFSYNEQFF. Full variable domain (missing parts from reference TRBV5-6 and TRBJ2-1): DAGVTQSPTHLIKTRGQQVTLRCSPKSGHDTVSWYQQALGQGPQFIFQYYEEEERQRGNFPDRFSGHQFPNYSSELNVNALLLGDSALYLCASSPGQFSYNEQFFGPGTRLTVL.

The chain couples TRBV7-8 to TRBJ2-7; D might be TRBD1 (6 bases). The CDR3 sequence is 12 residues long. Trimming pared 5 bases from V and 6 bases from J, leaving 11 bases between. Germline V gene lookup returns CDR1 SGHVS and CDR2 FQNEAQ. CDR3 DNA sequence: TGTGCCAGCAGCAATACAGGGTTCGAGCAGTACTTC. Translation: CASSNTGFEQYF.

CDR3 nucleotide sequence: TGTGCCAGCAGCTTGAGGACAGGGGAAGCTTTCTTT. Encoded protein: CASSLRTGEAFF. The gene calls are TRBV7-2 and TRBJ1-1, with 8 bases identical to TRBD1. CDR3 size: 12 residues. J gave up 8 bases and V 3 bases, and 2 bases lay outside the gene matches. Germline CDR1 is SGHTA and CDR2 is FQGNSA.

The V call is TRBV4-3, the J call TRBJ1-3; D remains ambiguous. Trimming took off 0 bases at V and 0 bases at J, with 12 bases between the two ends. Per germline, CDR1 LGHNA and CDR2 YSLEER. The CDR3 sequence is 17 residues long. The CDR3 sequence: CASSQDFGPLSGNTIYF. In DNA form, the CDR3 reads TGCGCCAGCAGCCAAGATTTTGGGCCTCTCTCTGGAAACACCATATATTTT.

The DNA for the CDR3 is TGTGCCAGCAGTTTGTTAACGGGAACCCAGCCCCAGCATTTT. Protein sequence: CASSLLTGTQPQHF. The gene calls are TRBV28 and TRBJ1-5; unclear D gene. From germline, CDR1 is MDHEN and CDR2 SYDVKM. V was cut by 3 bases and J by 7 bases, with 13 bases left in between. This CDR3 contains 14 residues.

The V call is TRBV5-1, the J call TRBJ2-2; 9 nucleotides match TRBD2. Trimming removed 1 base from V and 2 bases from J; junction bases left unmatched: 3. The CDR3 covers 16 residues. Germline V gives CDR1 SGHRS, CDR2 YFSETQ. The chain's CDR3 is CASSLMRGGNTGELFF. The CDR3 DNA sequence: TGCGCCAGCAGCTTGATGCGGGGGGGTAACACCGGGGAGCTGTTTTTT.

This clone has only one observation. The chain carries TRBV4-3 and TRBJ2-5, with 8 bases lining up with TRBD2. The germline gives CDR1 LGHNA, CDR2 YSLEER. The CDR3 covers 16 residues. The junction had 9 bases not matched to a gene; V was cut back by 1 base and J by 5 bases. CDR3 in amino acids: CASSQGNGGARETQYF. The CDR3, as DNA: TGCGCCAGCAGCCAAGGAAACGGGGGGGCTCGGGAGACCCAGTACTTC.

This clone has a single count. The chain combines TRBV7-6 with TRBJ2-7; 7 bases map to TRBD1. The CDR3 consists of 15 residues. CDR1 is SGHVS and CDR2 is FNYEAQ in the germline V gene. After removal of 4 bases from V and 5 bases from J, the junction contained 11 bases not matched to a gene. CDR3 nucleotides: TGTGCCAGCAGCTCCCGACAGGGAAGGGGAGACGAGCAGTACTTC. Protein: CASSSRQGRGDEQYF.

The chain couples TRBV6-5 to TRBJ2-7; 8 bases align to TRBD1. V gave up 5 bases and J gave up 3 bases; unmatched junction bases: 9. Per the germline V gene, CDR1 is MNHEY and CDR2 is SVGAGI. The CDR3 is made up of 15 amino acids. CDR3 amino acids: CASSPLRDRGYEQYF. The CDR3 nucleotides read TGTGCCAGCAGTCCACTTCGAGACAGGGGCTACGAGCAGTACTTC.

This clone was detected only a few times. The chain links TRBV2 to TRBJ1-5; D gene uncertain. Deletions cut 2 bases from V and 2 bases from J, with 7 bases between. The CDR3 length is 14 residues. In germline, CDR1 is SNHLY, CDR2 FYNNEI. The CDR3 nucleotides are TGTGCCAGCAGTGAATCGAGAGGCAATCAGCCCCAGCATTTT. Translated: CASSESRGNQPQHF.